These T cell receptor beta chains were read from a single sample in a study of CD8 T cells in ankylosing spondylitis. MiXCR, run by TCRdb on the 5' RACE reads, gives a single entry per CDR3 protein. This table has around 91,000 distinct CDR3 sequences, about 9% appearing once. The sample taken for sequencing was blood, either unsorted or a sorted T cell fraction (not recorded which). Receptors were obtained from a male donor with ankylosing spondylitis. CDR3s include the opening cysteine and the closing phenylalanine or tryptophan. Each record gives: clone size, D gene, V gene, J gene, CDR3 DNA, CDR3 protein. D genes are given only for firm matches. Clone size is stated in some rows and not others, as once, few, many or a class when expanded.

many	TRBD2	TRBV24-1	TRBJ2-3	TGTGCCACCAGTCGAACCGGGACTAGCGGGAGGGCCACAGATACGCAGTATTTT	CATSRTGTSGRATDTQYF
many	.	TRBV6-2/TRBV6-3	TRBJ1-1	TGTGCCAGCAGTTACTCAGGGGGGCTGAACACTGAAGCTTTCTTT	CASSYSGGLNTEAFF
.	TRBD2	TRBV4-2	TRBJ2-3	TGTGCCAGCAGCCCGAAATTGGGACTAGCGGGAGCAGATACGCAGTATTTT	CASSPKLGLAGADTQYF
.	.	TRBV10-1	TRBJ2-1	TGCGCCAGCAGTGACCCCGGGGGTTACAATGAGCAGTTCTTC	CASSDPGGYNEQFF
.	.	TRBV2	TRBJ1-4	TGTGCCAGCAGTGAGGGGAAAGGGCCCGGTGAAAAACTGTTTTTT	CASSEGKGPGEKLFF
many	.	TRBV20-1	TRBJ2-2	TGCAGTGCTAGAGCGGGGGTAGGGGTCACCGGGGAGCTGTTTTTT	CSARAGVGVTGELFF
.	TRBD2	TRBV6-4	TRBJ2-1	TGTGCCAGCAGGGAACTAGCGGGAGCCTACAATGAGCAGTTCTTC	CASRELAGAYNEQFF
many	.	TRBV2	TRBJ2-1	TGTGCTTCTGGGGACAATGAGCAGTTCTTC	CASGDNEQFF
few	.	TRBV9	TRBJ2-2	TGTGCCAGCAGCGTAGAGCAGGCGAACACCGGGGAGCTGTTTTTT	CASSVEQANTGELFF
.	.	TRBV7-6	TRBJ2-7	TGTGCCAGCAGCCATCTGGACAGAACCTACGAGCAGTACTTC	CASSHLDRTYEQYF
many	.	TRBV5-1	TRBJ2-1	TGCGCCAGCCCCCGGGAGGGGGCAGGAGGGGACTTCGACAATGAGCAGTTCTTC	CASPREGAGGDFDNEQFF
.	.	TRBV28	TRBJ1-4	TGTGCCAGCAGTTCAGGGGTCATGGGGGAAAAACTGTTTTTT	CASSSGVMGEKLFF
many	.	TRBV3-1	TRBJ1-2	TGTGCCAGCAGCCAAGATCTTACCGGGGACTATGGCTACACCTTC	CASSQDLTGDYGYTF
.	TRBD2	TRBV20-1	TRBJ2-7	TGCAGTGCTAGACTACTAGCGGGACTTGTCTACGAGCAGTACTTC	CSARLLAGLVYEQYF
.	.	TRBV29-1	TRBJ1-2	TGCAGCGAGATGTTGCAGGGCGACTATGGCTACACCTTC	CSEMLQGDYGYTF
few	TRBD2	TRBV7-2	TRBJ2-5	TGTGCCAGCAGCGTGGGGAGCGGGAGATTGGGGGAGACCCAGTACTTC	CASSVGSGRLGETQYF